The clone carrying this T cell receptor (beta chain) was detected once. The antigen is not known. This sample is part of a study of T cell responses to AZD1222 COVID-19 vaccine. About the research overall: Whether given at about 4 or about 12 weeks, second doses were pooled. Broader study findings: The reported proportion of spike-specific TCRs targeting unmutated variant regions was nearly half.

This CDR3 has 16 residues. CDR1 and CDR2 (germline): MNHEY, SMNVEV (reference sequence). V lost 4 bases and J lost 8; bases outside the gene matches: 10. TCRdb's table, derived via immunoSEQ multiplex PCR, lists solely in-frame clones and lacks some. The sample lists roughly 76,000 clones; more than 80% were seen once. The receptor was isolated from an adult in good health. The input for sequencing was peripheral blood, taken on day 0 of AZD1222 vaccination. J is TRBJ1-6 and V is TRBV27; 8 bases agree with TRBD1. The CDR3 region is CASSSHGQGAYSPLHF. In nucleotides, the CDR3 is TGTGCCAGCAGTTCGCACGGCCAGGGGGCTTATTCACCCCTCCACTTT.